The text below deals with one TCR beta chain. The antigen is undetermined. The source of the sample is a study of CD8+ T cells in alopecia areata. Germline CDR1 and CDR2: SQVTM and ANQGSEA. This CDR3 is built from 15 residues. V shed 4 bases and J shed 4 bases, with 14 bases lying between them. As to treatment: oral pan-JAK inhibitor, 5-10 mg twice daily. Alopecia areata patients had lesional scalp punch biopsies and peripheral blood taken from them. Broader study findings: During tofacitinib treatment, many expanded lesional clones remained in scalp and blood.

Investigators isolated RNA and reverse transcribed it into cDNA to act as the sequencing template. Data came from immunoSEQ multiplex PCR; TCRdb stores just in-frame clones and leaves some out. The sample carries about 200,000 clones, 45% to 75% recorded once. This chain joins TRBV29-1 and TRBJ2-6; D possibly corresponds to TRBD1 (6 bases). The TCR was taken from a human donor with alopecia areata. Sample: CD4+ T cells sorted from blood, taken at week 4, from a patient treated with tofacitinib. CDR3 in DNA: TGCAGCGTTGTAAATAGGACAGCGGGGGCCAACGTCCTGACTTTC. Translating gives CSVVNRTAGANVLTF.